This T cell receptor beta chain came from a study of blood T cell repertoires in COVID-19. The overall study: COVID-19 samples collected from the United States, Italy and Spain covered acute and convalescent phases. T cells, B-cell-depleted T cells, or PBMCs provided the cDNA or gDNA that served as material.

Patients in Seattle were enrolled during active infection, then followed longitudinally. Study processing details: Amplification with reference gene primers provided the estimates of nucleated cell counts. The data were produced by immunoSEQ multiplex PCR, yet TCRdb's version contains in-frame clones alone and is incomplete. The DNA was the basis for D and trimming; V, J and clone size are from that table. The top ten clones hold under 3% of a sample with 200,000 to 300,000 clones, about nine tenths of them seen once. Comments on this clone: The junction shows a germline mismatch at one end, possibly a read error.

Per germline, CDR1 SGHVS and CDR2 FQNEAQ. This CDR3 is built from 17 residues. The chain couples TRBV7-8 to TRBJ2-2, with 9 bases that match TRBD2. Sequencing was performed on peripheral blood. The origin of this receptor is a young adult with COVID-19, enrolled during active disease. The CDR3 protein is CASSFMRASGNSGELFF. DNA of the CDR3: TGTGCCAGCAGCTTCATGCGGGCTAGCGGGAACTCCGGGGAGCTGTTTTTT.